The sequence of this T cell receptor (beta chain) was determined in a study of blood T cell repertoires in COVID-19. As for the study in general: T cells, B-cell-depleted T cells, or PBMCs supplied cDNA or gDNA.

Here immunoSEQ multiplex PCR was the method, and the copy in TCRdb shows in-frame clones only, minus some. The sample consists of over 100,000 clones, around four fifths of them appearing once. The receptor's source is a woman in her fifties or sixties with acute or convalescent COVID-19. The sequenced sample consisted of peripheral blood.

The CDR3 coding sequence is TGTGCCAGCCGTAGAGGGGGCTCTGGAAACACCATATATTTT. It specifies CASRRGGSGNTIYF. The chain couples TRBV7-2 to TRBJ1-3; TRBD1 is a possible D gene (6 bases). CDR3 length: 14 amino acids. Germline CDR1 SGHTA, CDR2 FQGNSA. The germline V and J ends were trimmed by 8 bases and 0 bases, with 11 bases remaining between them.